A single sample is the source of the 14 T cell receptor beta chains below, sequenced in a study of T cell responses to AZD1222 COVID-19 vaccine. Libraries were prepared by immunoSEQ multiplex PCR; TCRdb keeps only in-frame clonotypes and omits some of them. The top ten clones hold 16% of a sample with more than 85,000 clones, around 90% of them seen once. This sample comprised peripheral blood, obtained on day 0 of AZD1222 vaccination. The receptors come from an adult in good health.

This clone was recorded only once. The V call is TRBV9, the J call TRBJ1-4; D not certain. The CDR3 is made up of 15 amino acids. The V end lost 4 bases, the J end lost 4 bases, and 14 bases lay between the germline ends. Germline V lookup: CDR1 SGDLS, CDR2 YYNGEE. The CDR3: CASSTRSSFNEKLFF. CDR3 sequence (DNA): TGTGCCAGCAGCACCAGAAGTAGTTTTAATGAAAAACTGTTTTTT. Combining the CDR3 with reference TRBV9 and TRBJ1-4 gives the whole variable domain DSGVTQTPKHLITATGQRVTLRCSPRSGDLSVYWYQQSLDQGLQFLIQYYNGEERAKGNILERFSAQQFPDLHSELNLSSLELGDSALYFCASSTRSSFNEKLFFGSGTQLSVL.

CDR3 DNA sequence: TGTGCCAGTAGTATCAACACAGGAGCTTTCTATGGCTACACCTTC. Translation gives CASSINTGAFYGYTF. V usage is TRBV19 and J usage is TRBJ1-2, with TRBD1 as a possible D gene (5 bases). Between the trimmed V and J ends, which lost 3 bases and 4 bases, there was a span of 15 bases. Per germline, CDR1 LNHDA and CDR2 SQIVND (reference sequence). The CDR3 totals 15 residues.

J is TRBJ1-4 and V is TRBV4-1; D uncertain. The CDR3 length is 15 residues. Trimming left V 3 bases short and J 3 bases short, with 11 bases between. Germline CDR1 reads MGHRA; CDR2 reads YSYEKL. CDR3 sequence (DNA): TGCGCCAGCAGCCAGTTCACCGCGGCTAATGAAAAACTGTTTTTT. It codes for CASSQFTAANEKLFF.

V gene TRBV6-1 combines with J gene TRBJ1-1; no clear D. V was pared by 3 bases and J by 1 base, with 9 bases between. The CDR3 runs 14 residues. Germline CDR1 reads MNHNS; CDR2 reads SASEGT. The CDR3 DNA reads as TGTGCCAGCAGTGATCTAGGGAGGAACACTGAAGCTTTCTTT. This translates into CASSDLGRNTEAFF.

The gene calls are TRBV5-1 and TRBJ2-5, with 8 bases lining up with TRBD2. V lost 4 bases, J lost 3 bases, and 2 bases stayed unmatched. This CDR3 has 13 amino acids. Germline V lookup: CDR1 SGHRS, CDR2 YFSETQ. This chain's CDR3 is CASSGGLEETQYF. CDR3 coding DNA: TGCGCCAGCAGCGGGGGACTAGAAGAGACCCAGTACTTC.

This chain connects TRBV3-1 (or the pseudogene TRBV3-2) to TRBJ1-4; TRBD1 matches at 7 bases. Germline V gene sequence: CDR1 LGHDT, CDR2 YNNKEL (reference sequence). The V and J ends lost 8 bases and 14 bases, in that order; junction bases with no gene match: 17. This CDR3 has 14 residues. The CDR3: CASSGTVFNEGLFF. DNA of the CDR3: TGTGCCAGCTCGGGGACAGTATTCAATGAGGGTCTGTTTTTT.

V usage is TRBV15 and J usage is TRBJ1-1; D possibly corresponds to TRBD1 (6 bases). Germline CDR1 and CDR2: LNHNV and YYDKDF (reference sequence). The germline V and J ends were trimmed by 4 bases and 4 bases, with 10 bases remaining between them. CDR3 length: 13 amino acids. CDR3 in DNA: TGTGCCACCAGCATATTAGGGGGCACTGAAGCTTTCTTT. Translated: CATSILGGTEAFF.

This CDR3 reads CASSSVGGFGYTF. In nucleotides, the CDR3 is TGTGCCAGCAGCTCCGTCGGAGGATTTGGCTACACCTTC. The chain combines TRBV11-3 with TRBJ1-2; D not certain. The germline gives CDR1 SGHNT, CDR2 YENEEA. The CDR3 consists of 13 residues. The ends were cut back, 4 bases at V and 7 bases at J, with 13 bases in the middle. Variable domain in full (rest from reference TRBV11-3 and TRBJ1-2): EAGVVQSPRYKIIEKKQPVAFWCNPISGHNTLYWYLQNLGQGPELLIRYENEEAVDDSQLPKDRFSAERLKGVDSTLKIQPAELGDSAVYLCASSSVGGFGYTFGSGTRLTVV.

The rearrangement uses TRBV25-1 and TRBJ2-5; D is possibly TRBD1 or TRBD2 (5 bases each). Trimming removed 5 bases at V and 6 bases at J, with 22 bases between. Germline loops: CDR1 MGHDK, CDR2 SYGVNS. The CDR3 runs 16 residues. The CDR3 DNA reads TGTGCCAGCAGTTCTTGGGGTAGGGACCTGGGGAAGACCCAGTACTTC. Residues: CASSSWGRDLGKTQYF. Filled out from reference TRBV25-1 and TRBJ2-5, the complete variable domain reads EADIYQTPRYLVIGTGKKITLECSQTMGHDKMYWYQQDPGMELHLIHYSYGVNSTEKGDLSSESTVSRIRTEHFPLTLESARPSHTSQYLCASSSWGRDLGKTQYFGPGTRLLVL.

The V gene is TRBV11-2, the J gene TRBJ1-3; 7 positions match TRBD1. V lost 5 bases, J lost 4 bases, and 8 bases stayed unmatched. This CDR3 has 15 residues. CDR1 is SGHAT, CDR2 FQNNGV, per germline. CDR3 residues: CASSTTPGQGNTIYF. CDR3 DNA: TGTGCCAGCAGCACCACACCGGGACAGGGAAACACCATATATTTT. Combining the CDR3 with reference TRBV11-2 and TRBJ1-3 gives the whole variable domain EAGVAQSPRYKIIEKRQSVAFWCNPISGHATLYWYQQILGQGPKLLIQFQNNGVVDDSQLPKDRFSAERLKGVDSTLKIQPAKLEDSAVYLCASSTTPGQGNTIYFGEGSWLTVV.

This clone was seen only once. The chain combines TRBV18 with TRBJ1-1; D gene uncertain. Trimming removed 3 bases at V and 1 base at J, with 6 bases between. The length of the CDR3 is 13 residues. From germline, CDR1 is KGHSH and CDR2 LQKENI. The CDR3 loop reads CASSPPENTEAFF. The CDR3 DNA reads TGTGCCAGCTCACCCCCAGAGAACACTGAAGCTTTCTTT.

This clone was detected only once. The gene calls are TRBV6-4 and TRBJ1-1, with 7 positions matching TRBD1. V trimming: 2 bases; J trimming: 8 bases; junction bases outside the gene matches: 5. Germline V lookup: CDR1 MRHNA, CDR2 SNTAGT. CDR3 size: 13 residues. CDR3 bases: TGTGCCAGCAGTGACACGGGACAGCAAGAAGCTTTCTTT. It translates to CASSDTGQQEAFF.

The chain combines TRBV28 with TRBJ1-4; the match to TRBD1 covers 7 bases. Germline V lookup: CDR1 MDHEN, CDR2 SYDVKM. The CDR3 spans 13 residues. Unmatched junction bases numbered 6, after V lost 6 bases and J lost 8 bases. CDR3 sequence reads: CASRTGLWEKLFF. The CDR3 DNA is TGTGCCAGCAGGACAGGGTTATGGGAAAAACTGTTTTTT.

This chain uses TRBV10-2 with TRBJ2-2, with 9 nucleotides matching TRBD2. The junction had 5 bases not matched to a gene; V was cut back by 6 bases and J by 6 bases. The germline gives CDR1 WSHSY, CDR2 SAAADI. CDR3 length: 14 residues. The CDR3 DNA follows: TGCGCCAGCAGCCCGGGACTAGCCTCCGGGGAGCTGTTTTTT. Amino acid sequence: CASSPGLASGELFF.